These 26 T cell receptor beta chains came from one sample sequenced in a study of shared clonotypes between healthy human individuals. Libraries were prepared by immunoSEQ multiplex PCR; TCRdb keeps only in-frame clonotypes and omits some of them. The sample lists 850,000 to 1,200,000 clones, about 70% occurring once. Material: memory CD4+ T cells sorted from blood. Subset in this sample: CD45RA-negative fraction. The source is a man between 18 and 29 years old in good health.

There are many counts of this clone. The chain recombines TRBV5-1 with TRBJ2-3; the match to TRBD2 covers 8 bases. CDR1 and CDR2 from the germline V gene are SGHRS and YFSETQ. The CDR3 length is 17 residues. The J segment lost 1 base and the V segment lost 4 bases, leaving 11 bases of the junction unmatched. The CDR3 is CASSRMGSGAGTDTQYF. CDR3 sequence (DNA): TGCGCCAGCAGCCGGATGGGTAGCGGGGCAGGCACAGATACGCAGTATTTT.

The chain combines TRBV10-3 with TRBJ1-1; possibly TRBD1 for D (6 bases). This CDR3 contains 17 residues. Germline CDR1 and CDR2: ENHRY and SYGVKD. V was clipped by 0 bases and J by 6 bases, with 20 bases between them. CDR3 sequence (DNA): TGTGCCATCAGTGAGTCGACTACGACAGGTGGGCGATCTGAAGCTTTCTTT. The encoded protein is CAISESTTTGGRSEAFF.

This clone has only one observation. The chain is built from TRBV18 and TRBJ2-1, with 10 bases fitting TRBD1. Germline CDR1 and CDR2: KGHSH and LQKENI. The V segment lost 0 bases and the J segment 16 bases; nucleotides outside the gene matches: 9. This CDR3 is built from 14 residues. CDR3 DNA: TGTGCCAGCTCACCACCGGTAGGGGACAGGGGTTTTTTCTTC. It codes for CASSPPVGDRGFFF.

The V gene is TRBV2, the J gene TRBJ1-2; D is unclear. This CDR3 has 13 residues. The V gene lost 6 bases and the J gene lost 4 bases, with 12 bases spanning the gap. Per the germline V gene, CDR1 is SNHLY and CDR2 is FYNNEI. The CDR3 region has the DNA TGTGCCAGCAGGGTCAGTCAGATCTATGGCTACACCTTC. It yields the protein CASRVSQIYGYTF. The whole variable domain, remainder taken from reference TRBV2 and TRBJ1-2, is EPEVTQTPSHQVTQMGQEVILRCVPISNHLYFYWYRQILGQKVEFLVSFYNNEISEKSEIFDDQFSVERPDGSNFTLKIRSTKLEDSAMYFCASRVSQIYGYTFGSGTRLTVV.

V gene TRBV7-8 combines with J gene TRBJ1-5; the D is unclear. The germline V gene has CDR1 SGHVS and CDR2 FQNEAQ. V lost 1 base and J 6 bases, leaving 10 bases between the germline ends. The CDR3 has 14 residues. CDR3 residues: CASSLEVLGQPQHF. CDR3 bases: TGTGCCAGCAGCTTAGAGGTTCTGGGTCAGCCCCAGCATTTT. The full variable domain, rest sourced from reference TRBV7-8 and TRBJ1-5, is GAGVSQSPRYKVAKRGQDVALRCDPISGHVSLFWYQQALGQGPEFLTYFQNEAQLDKSGLPSDRFFAERPEGSVSTLKIQRTQQEDSAVYLCASSLEVLGQPQHFGDGTRLSIL.

J is TRBJ2-5 and V is TRBV29-1; 8 positions agree with TRBD1. Trimming removed 6 bases from V and 4 bases from J; junction bases left unmatched: 4. The CDR3 loop spans 12 amino acids. CDR1 is SQVTM, CDR2 ANQGSEA, per germline. DNA of the CDR3: TGCAGCGTAAACAGGGGGTCAGAGACCCAGTACTTC. The encoded protein is CSVNRGSETQYF. The whole variable domain, remainder taken from reference TRBV29-1 and TRBJ2-5, is SAVISQKPSRDICQRGTSLTIQCQVDSQVTMMFWYRQQPGQSLTLIATANQGSEATYESGFVIDKFPISRPNLTFSTLTVSNMSPEDSSIYLCSVNRGSETQYFGPGTRLLVL.

This rearrangement joins TRBV19 to TRBJ1-2; D is ambiguous. The CDR3 extends over 13 amino acids. Germline V CDR1 and CDR2: LNHDA, SQIVND (reference sequence). Trimming took 4 bases from V and 8 from J, leaving 14 bases between them. DNA for the CDR3: TGTGCCAGTAGTAGCTTTGTGCGGGGAGGCTACACCTTC. Translating it yields CASSSFVRGGYTF.

This chain connects TRBV28 to TRBJ1-4; D is unclear. The CDR3 extends over 17 amino acids. Trimming cost V 1 base and J 4 bases, with 16 bases left between them. Germline V CDR1 and CDR2: MDHEN, SYDVKM. As DNA, the CDR3 is TGTGCCAGCAGTTTATTTGGGCAGCTTTCGGTTAATGAAAAACTGTTTTTT. It yields the protein CASSLFGQLSVNEKLFF.

J is TRBJ2-7 and V is TRBV5-4; the match to TRBD2 covers 13 bases. The CDR3 extends over 16 amino acids. Trimming cost V 2 bases and J 6 bases; bases outside gene matches: 8. The V gene's germline CDR1 is SGHNT and CDR2 YYREEE (reference sequence). CDR3 nucleotide sequence: TGTGCCAGCAGCTTACGTAAAGGACTAGCGGGAGTCGAGCAGTACTTC. This sequence encodes CASSLRKGLAGVEQYF.

The chain carries TRBV5-4 and TRBJ2-7; TRBD2 aligns across 11 bases. The germline CDR1 and CDR2 sequences are SGHNT and YYREEE (reference sequence). The CDR3 runs 17 residues. V lost 2 bases, J lost 0 bases, and 7 bases stayed unmatched. The CDR3 loop reads CASSLPLAGAVSYEQYF. CDR3 coding DNA: TGTGCCAGCAGCTTACCACTAGCGGGGGCCGTCTCCTACGAGCAGTACTTC.

The V call is TRBV7-8, the J call TRBJ2-5; D uncertain. V lost 0 bases and J 1 base, leaving 9 bases between the germline ends. In germline, CDR1 is SGHVS, CDR2 FQNEAQ. This CDR3 has 15 amino acids. As DNA, the CDR3 is TGTGCCAGCAGCTTAGCAATGAAGGTCCAAGAGACCCAGTACTTC. Protein: CASSLAMKVQETQYF. Full variable domain (remainder filled in from reference TRBV7-8 and TRBJ2-5): GAGVSQSPRYKVAKRGQDVALRCDPISGHVSLFWYQQALGQGPEFLTYFQNEAQLDKSGLPSDRFFAERPEGSVSTLKIQRTQQEDSAVYLCASSLAMKVQETQYFGPGTRLLVL.

To note about this clone: Other DNA sequences in this specimen translate into the identical CDR3. This chain joins TRBV29-1 and TRBJ1-2, with 11 positions matching TRBD1. The CDR3 is 12 amino acids. V was pared by 7 bases and J by 5 bases, with 3 bases of the junction left unmatched. Looked up from germline, CDR1 is SQVTM and CDR2 is ANQGSEA. The CDR3 is CSGGQGAYGYTF. The DNA for the CDR3 is TGCAGCGGTGGACAGGGGGCTTATGGCTACACCTTC.

There are a few counts of this clone. The V gene is TRBV19, the J gene TRBJ2-4; possible D gene TRBD2, 6 bases. Trimming cost V 5 bases and J 7 bases, with 15 bases left between them. The CDR3 is 14 residues long. CDR1 LNHDA and CDR2 SQIVND come from the germline V gene (reference sequence). The CDR3 spells CASSLVWRENIQYF. The CDR3 nucleotides are TGTGCCAGTAGTCTGGTTTGGAGGGAGAACATTCAGTACTTC.

This chain links TRBV5-4 with TRBJ2-1; D unresolved. V was shortened by 4 bases and J by 2 bases, with 16 bases between the two germline ends. The CDR3 runs 16 residues. Germline CDR1 reads SGHNT; CDR2 reads YYREEE (reference sequence). The CDR3 loop reads CASSPSVGNPYNEQFF. In DNA form, the CDR3 reads TGTGCCAGCAGCCCCTCGGTGGGGAATCCCTACAATGAGCAGTTCTTC.

This chain joins TRBV18 and TRBJ2-7, with 9 positions matching TRBD1. The CDR3 is 14 amino acids. J lost 4 bases, V lost 6 bases, and 7 bases had no gene match. Germline V gene data show CDR1 as KGHSH and CDR2 as LQKENI. This CDR3 is CASSRQGEDYEQYF. In DNA, the CDR3 is TGTGCCAGCTCTCGACAGGGGGAGGATTACGAGCAGTACTTC.

V gene TRBV2 combines with J gene TRBJ1-2; TRBD1 matches 10 bases. The CDR3 runs to 14 residues. Germline V gene data show CDR1 as SNHLY and CDR2 as FYNNEI. J was trimmed by 7 bases and V by 8 bases; bases with no gene match: 10. CDR3 in amino acids: CASGGQGSQGGYTF. The CDR3 DNA is TGTGCCAGCGGGGGACAGGGGTCACAAGGTGGCTACACCTTC.

Turning to this clone: The identical CDR3 is also encoded by other nucleotide sequences in the sample. This chain links TRBV5-1 with TRBJ1-1; the D is unclear. CDR1 SGHRS and CDR2 YFSETQ come from the germline V gene. The CDR3 has 14 amino acids. The V gene lost 1 base and the J gene lost 0 bases, with 7 bases spanning the gap. CDR3 bases: TGCGCCAGCAGCTTGACGGGGATGAACACTGAAGCTTTCTTT. Its protein product is CASSLTGMNTEAFF. Variable domain in full (rest from reference TRBV5-1 and TRBJ1-1): KAGVTQTPRYLIKTRGQQVTLSCSPISGHRSVSWYQQTPGQGLQFLFEYFSETQRNKGNFPGRFSGRQFSNSRSEMNVSTLELGDSALYLCASSLTGMNTEAFFGQGTRLTVV.

A few counts support this clone. The rearrangement links TRBV30 to TRBJ1-4; no reliable D call. This CDR3 comprises 12 residues. Germline-derived CDR1 and CDR2 are GTSNPN and SVGIG (reference sequence). Trimming removed 4 bases at V and 7 bases at J, with 10 bases between. The CDR3 region has the DNA TGTGCCTGGAATCTGGCAGTTGAAAAACTGTTTTTT. This gives the protein CAWNLAVEKLFF.

The chain combines TRBV27 with TRBJ2-1, with D tentatively TRBD2 (5 bases). Germline V CDR1 and CDR2: MNHEY, SMNVEV (reference sequence). V lost 2 bases, J lost 9 bases, and 17 bases lay in between. There are 15 residues in the CDR3. This CDR3 reads CASSLVGGAVGEQFF. For the CDR3, the DNA is TGTGCCAGCAGTTTAGTTGGAGGAGCAGTCGGTGAGCAGTTCTTC.

CDR3 in amino acids: CASSAGREGSYEQYF. Here the CDR3 DNA reads TGTGCCAGCAGTGCTGGGCGGGAGGGCTCCTACGAGCAGTACTTC. This rearrangement joins TRBV6-1 to TRBJ2-7; TRBD2 aligns across 9 bases. The V gene's germline CDR1 is MNHNS and CDR2 SASEGT. V shed 4 bases, J shed 0 bases, and the junction held 4 bases outside the gene matches. The CDR3 runs 15 residues.

This clone was detected only a few times. V is TRBV2 and J is TRBJ1-6, with TRBD1 as a possible D gene (5 bases). Trimming stripped 7 bases from V and 14 bases from J, with 21 bases between. The CDR3 is made up of 14 amino acids. Per germline, CDR1 SNHLY and CDR2 FYNNEI. Here the CDR3 DNA reads TGTGCCAGCACCCGGACACCCACCTCGGCGGCCCTCCACTTT. Translation: CASTRTPTSAALHF.

The rearrangement joins TRBV9 to TRBJ1-2, with 9 nucleotides matching TRBD1. The V and J ends lost 6 bases and 5 bases, in that order; junction bases with no gene match: 11. CDR1 SGDLS and CDR2 YYNGEE come from the germline V gene. The CDR3 is 15 residues long. This chain's CDR3 is CASTATGGPLYGYTF. CDR3 in DNA: TGTGCCAGCACCGCGACAGGGGGTCCCCTTTATGGCTACACCTTC.

As concerns this clone: The sample contains more than one DNA sequence encoding this CDR3. The chain links TRBV6-1 to TRBJ2-5; 9 bases are a match to TRBD1. Germline-derived CDR1 and CDR2 are MNHNS and SASEGT. The CDR3 is 14 amino acids. V was clipped by 6 bases and J by 4 bases; unmatched bases: 6. CDR3 bases: TGTGCCAGCAGCCCACAGGGGGCGAGAGAGACCCAGTACTTC. Translation gives CASSPQGARETQYF.

The rearrangement links TRBV19 to TRBJ1-2; D uncertain. The CDR3 has 15 amino acids. V lost 7 bases and J lost 4, with 19 bases in between. CDR1 and CDR2 from the germline V gene are LNHDA and SQIVND (reference sequence). As DNA, the CDR3 is TGTGCCAGTAAGGAGGACGGCCAGCTAGGCTATGGCTACACCTTC. Translated, it gives CASKEDGQLGYGYTF.

The chain carries TRBV27 and TRBJ1-3; D might be TRBD1 (6 bases). Germline loops: CDR1 MNHEY, CDR2 SMNVEV (reference sequence). The CDR3 is 13 amino acids. Trimming removed 8 bases at V and 4 bases at J, with 12 bases between. The CDR3 DNA reads TGTGCCAGCTATCAGGGGACGGGAAACACCATATATTTT. Translated, it gives CASYQGTGNTIYF.

The V and J genes are TRBV6-1 and TRBJ2-2; a weak D match, TRBD1 (5 bases). The germline V gene encodes CDR1 MNHNS and CDR2 SASEGT. With 8 bases removed from V and 7 bases from J, the gap between germline ends came to 17 bases. The CDR3 covers 14 residues. CDR3 sequence (DNA): TGTGCCAGCGCCCAGGGAAGTCAGTTCGGGGAGCTGTTTTTT. Translation: CASAQGSQFGELFF.